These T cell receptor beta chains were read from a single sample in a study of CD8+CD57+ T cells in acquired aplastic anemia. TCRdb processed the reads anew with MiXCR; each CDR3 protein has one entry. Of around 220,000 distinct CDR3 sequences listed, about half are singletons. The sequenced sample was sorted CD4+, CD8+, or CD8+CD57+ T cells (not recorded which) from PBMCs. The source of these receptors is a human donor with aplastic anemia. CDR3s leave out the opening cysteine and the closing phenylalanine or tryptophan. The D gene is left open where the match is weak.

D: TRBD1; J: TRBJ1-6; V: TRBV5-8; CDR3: ASSYTGQGRGHSPLH
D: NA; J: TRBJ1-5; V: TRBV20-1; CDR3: SARRLAGAYSNQPQH
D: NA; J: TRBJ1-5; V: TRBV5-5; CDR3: ASSLGLAGYNQPQH
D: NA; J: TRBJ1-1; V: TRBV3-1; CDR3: ASSSLAGDTEAF
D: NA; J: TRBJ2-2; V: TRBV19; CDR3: ASRGGELF
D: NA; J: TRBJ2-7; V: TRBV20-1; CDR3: SATPGLSYEQY
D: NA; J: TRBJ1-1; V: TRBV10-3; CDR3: AICGGPGRGTEAF
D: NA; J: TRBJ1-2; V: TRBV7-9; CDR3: ASSRPQGFGYT
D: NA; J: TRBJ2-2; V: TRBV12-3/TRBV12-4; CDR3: ASSLMGTGELF
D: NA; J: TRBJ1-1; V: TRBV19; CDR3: ASSITRTTTEAF
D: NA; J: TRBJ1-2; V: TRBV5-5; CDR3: ASSLEEGNYGYT
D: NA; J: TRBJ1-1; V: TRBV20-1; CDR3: SAGNTEAF
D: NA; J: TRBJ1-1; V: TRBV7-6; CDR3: ASSLSLVKTEAF
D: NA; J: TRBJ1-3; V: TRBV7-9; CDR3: ASSPPFRLGNTIY
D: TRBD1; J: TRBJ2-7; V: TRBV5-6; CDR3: ASTRRDRGYEQY
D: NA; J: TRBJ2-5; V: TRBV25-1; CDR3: ASRPPPGTDRFTQY
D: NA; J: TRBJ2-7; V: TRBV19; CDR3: ASSALRDKSYEQY
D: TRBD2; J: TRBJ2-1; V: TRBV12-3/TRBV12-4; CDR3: ASSPSGGYNEQF
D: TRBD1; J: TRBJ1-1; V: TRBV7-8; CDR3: ASSLRQGANTEAF
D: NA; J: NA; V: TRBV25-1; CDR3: ASSSGNSYEQY
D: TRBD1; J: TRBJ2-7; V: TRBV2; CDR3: ASSPGQGASYEQY
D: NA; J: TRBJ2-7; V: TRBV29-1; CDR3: SVVRQGVAQY
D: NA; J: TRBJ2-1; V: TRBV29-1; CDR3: SVVRSYNEQF
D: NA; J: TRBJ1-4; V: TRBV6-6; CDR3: ASRGAEGREKLF
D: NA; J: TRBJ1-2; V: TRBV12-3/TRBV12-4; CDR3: ASSPSVGRSLGYT
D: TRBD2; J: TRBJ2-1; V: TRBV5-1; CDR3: ASSQDRVGGEGYEQF
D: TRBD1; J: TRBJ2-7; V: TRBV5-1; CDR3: ASSSPDRSSYEQY
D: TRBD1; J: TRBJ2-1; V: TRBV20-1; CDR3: SARPGQGGPEQF
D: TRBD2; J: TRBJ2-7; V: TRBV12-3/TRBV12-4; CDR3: ASSLAGGDSYEQY
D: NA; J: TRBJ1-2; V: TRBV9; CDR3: ASSASLVGYGYT
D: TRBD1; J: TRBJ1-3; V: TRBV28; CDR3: ASSGWDRNSGNTIY
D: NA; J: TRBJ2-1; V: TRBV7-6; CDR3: ASSLGGEQF
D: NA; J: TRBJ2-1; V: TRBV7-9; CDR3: ASSLSEKIVNEQF
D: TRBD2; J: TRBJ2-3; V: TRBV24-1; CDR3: ATSDPSGGTQY
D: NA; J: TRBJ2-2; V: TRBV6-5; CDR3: ASSLVGVFTGELF
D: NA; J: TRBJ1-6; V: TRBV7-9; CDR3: ASRYLTANSPLH
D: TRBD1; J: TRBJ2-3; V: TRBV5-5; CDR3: ASRERGGRDTQY
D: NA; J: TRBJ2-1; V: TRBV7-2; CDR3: ASSFGGAHNEQF
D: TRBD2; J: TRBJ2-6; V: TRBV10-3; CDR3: ASGTSGGGAGANVLT
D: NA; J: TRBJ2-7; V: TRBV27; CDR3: ASSLSPGFSDEQY
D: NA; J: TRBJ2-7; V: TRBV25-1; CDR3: ASRLRQAAYEQY
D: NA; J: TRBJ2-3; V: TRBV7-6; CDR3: ASSITSTDTQY
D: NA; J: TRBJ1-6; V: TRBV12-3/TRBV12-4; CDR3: ASSNSRGNISPLH
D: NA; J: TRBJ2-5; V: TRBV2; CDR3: ASSQETQY
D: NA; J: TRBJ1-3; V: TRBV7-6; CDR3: ASSPSGGAGNTIY
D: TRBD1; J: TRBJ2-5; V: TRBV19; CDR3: ASTGTGPQETQY
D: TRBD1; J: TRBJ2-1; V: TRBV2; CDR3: ASRGTGFEQF
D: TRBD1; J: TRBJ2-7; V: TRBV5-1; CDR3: ASSQPGQRVYEQY
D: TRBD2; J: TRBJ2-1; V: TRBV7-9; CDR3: ASSLAGAPYNEQF